Below are 9 T cell receptor beta chains sequenced from a single sample in a study of T cells after yellow fever vaccination. TCRdb re-derived calls from the 5' RACE reads in MiXCR, one entry per CDR3 protein. Seen here are a few hundred thousand distinct CDR3 sequences, about 8.3% observed once, and the top ten hold approximately 16%. The material sequenced was PBMCs, taken about 41 days after the first yellow fever vaccination. Receptors originate from a young man who received the YFV17D yellow fever vaccine.

J is TRBJ1-2 and V is TRBV20-1; D possibly corresponds to TRBD1 (5 bases). CDR3 size: 14 residues. The germline V and J ends were trimmed by 0 bases and 5 bases, with 13 bases remaining between them. The germline V gene encodes CDR1 DFQATT and CDR2 SNEGSKA (reference sequence). As DNA, the CDR3 is TGCAGTGCTAGAGATCCGATGACAGTTTATGGCTACACCTTC. This gives the protein CSARDPMTVYGYTF.

The chain has TRBV7-2 and TRBJ1-2, with no clear D. Between the trimmed V and J ends, which lost 0 bases and 3 bases, there was a span of 14 bases. Per germline, CDR1 SGHTA and CDR2 FQGNSA. CDR3 length equals 16 residues. CDR3 DNA: TGTGCCAGCAGCTTAGCGCAGGACTATAAGCACTATGGCTACACCTTC. This gives the protein CASSLAQDYKHYGYTF.

This clonotype has more than one count but fewer than ten. The rearrangement joins TRBV10-3 to TRBJ2-1, with 12 bases identical to TRBD2. V lost 0 bases to trimming and J lost 7 bases; unmatched junction nucleotides: 4. The CDR3 has 16 residues. Germline V lookup: CDR1 ENHRY, CDR2 SYGVKD. CDR3 in amino acids: CAISESASGGANEQFF. The DNA for the CDR3 is TGTGCCATCAGTGAGTCGGCTAGCGGGGGGGCTAATGAGCAGTTCTTC.

As DNA, the CDR3 is TGTGCCAGCAGTCCGGACCGTCGGGCCTCATACGGTGGCTACACCTTC. Translated, it gives CASSPDRRASYGGYTF. The gene calls are TRBV11-1 and TRBJ1-2; D gene ambiguous. Trimming took off 6 bases at V and 7 bases at J, with 24 bases between the two ends. There are 16 residues in the CDR3. CDR1 and CDR2 from the germline V gene are SGHAT and FQDESV (reference sequence). The whole variable domain, filled in from reference TRBV11-1 and TRBJ1-2, reads EAEVAQSPRYKITEKSQAVAFWCDPISGHATLYWYRQILGQGPELLVQFQDESVVDDSQLPKDRFSAERLKGVDSTLKIQPAELGDSAMYLCASSPDRRASYGGYTFGSGTRLTVV.

This clonotype was counted a few times. The chain has TRBV6-5 and TRBJ2-1; 7 positions agree with TRBD1. The CDR3 is made up of 11 amino acids. Germline CDR1 reads MNHEY; CDR2 reads SVGAGI. Germline trimming cut 7 bases from V and 10 bases from J; bases unmatched to any gene: 4. The CDR3 loop reads CASTRGSEQFF. For the CDR3, the DNA is TGTGCCAGCACCAGGGGGTCCGAGCAGTTCTTC.

This clonotype occurred a few times. The J gene is TRBJ2-5, the V gene TRBV4-1; TRBD1 matches at 8 bases. V lost 4 bases to trimming and J lost 4 bases; unmatched junction nucleotides: 8. The CDR3 runs to 15 residues. CDR1 MGHRA and CDR2 YSYEKL come from the germline V gene. CDR3 bases: TGCGCCAGCAGCCCCGGACAGGGCAATCGAGAGACCCAGTACTTC. This codes for CASSPGQGNRETQYF.

The chain links TRBV7-9 to TRBJ1-6; D remains ambiguous. The germline gives CDR1 SEHNR, CDR2 FQNEAQ (reference sequence). Trimming removed 5 bases at V and 6 bases at J, with 14 bases between. This CDR3 spans 15 amino acids. CDR3 nucleotide sequence: TGTGCCAGCAGCGCGAGTCCCCCGCCTAATTCACCCCTCCACTTT. Amino acids: CASSASPPPNSPLHF.

This clonotype has only a few counts. The rearrangement links TRBV18 to TRBJ1-3, with D possibly matching TRBD1 (5 bases). This CDR3 region has 17 residues. Trimming left V 2 bases short and J 0 bases short, with 14 bases between. CDR1 is KGHSH, CDR2 LQKENI, per germline. The DNA of the CDR3 is TGTGCCAGCTCACCAGGGCGGGGACCCTTCTCTGGAAACACCATATATTTT. It specifies CASSPGRGPFSGNTIYF.

DNA of the CDR3: TGTGCCAGCAGAAAAGCAGGGTTAGGCTACGAGCAGTACTTC. It encodes CASRKAGLGYEQYF. The rearrangement uses TRBV6-1 and TRBJ2-7, with a possible D match to TRBD1 (5 bases). The germline gives CDR1 MNHNS, CDR2 SASEGT. V lost 6 bases and J lost 3, with 15 bases in between. The CDR3 sequence is 14 residues long.